The clone carrying this T cell receptor (beta chain) occurred once. No antigen is known for it. Sample-barcoded 5' priming and a J-beta primer mix drove a second PCR of about 6 to 12 cycles. Researchers report that a template-switch adaptor with 12 random nucleotides tagged each cDNA molecule. TCRdb passed the 5' RACE reads through MiXCR, listing each CDR3 protein once. The profile shows 650,000 to 900,000 distinct CDR3 sequences, about 59% of them singletons. This sample is part of a study of blood T cells in healthy people across ages. Study observations and caveats: Both higher diversity and more naive CD4+ cells marked long-lived donors when set against aged donors. Estimates based on one million T cells were treated as lower bounds. Strong correlation existed between TCR beta diversity and naive T cell percentage.

This CDR3 is 16 amino acids long. Trimming at V came to 4 bases and at J to 2 bases, leaving 11 bases not matched to a gene. Germline V CDR1 and CDR2: LGHDT, YNNKEL (reference sequence). Sequenced sample: blood. The receptor was derived from a man aged 30 to 39 in good health. V is TRBV3-1 and J is TRBJ2-7; 7 nucleotides match TRBD1. Here the CDR3 reads CASSPPYIGQAYEQYF. CDR3 in DNA: TGTGCCAGCAGCCCCCCTTATATCGGACAGGCCTACGAGCAGTACTTC.